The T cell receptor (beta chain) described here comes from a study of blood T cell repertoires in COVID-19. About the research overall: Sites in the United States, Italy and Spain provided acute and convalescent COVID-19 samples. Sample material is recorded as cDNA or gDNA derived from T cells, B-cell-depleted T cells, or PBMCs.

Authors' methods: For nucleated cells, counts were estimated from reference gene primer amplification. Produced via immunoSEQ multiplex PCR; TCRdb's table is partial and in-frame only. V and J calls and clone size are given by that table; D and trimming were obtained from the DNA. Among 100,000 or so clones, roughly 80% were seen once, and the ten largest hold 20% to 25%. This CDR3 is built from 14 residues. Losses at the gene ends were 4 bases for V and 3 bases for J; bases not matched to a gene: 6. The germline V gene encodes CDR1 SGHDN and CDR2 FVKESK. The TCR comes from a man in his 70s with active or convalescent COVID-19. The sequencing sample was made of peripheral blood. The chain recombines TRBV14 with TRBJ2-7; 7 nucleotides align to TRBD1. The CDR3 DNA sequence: TGTGCCAGCAGCCCCGGGACAGTAATCTACGAGCAGTACTTC. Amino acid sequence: CASSPGTVIYEQYF.